The source of this T cell receptor (beta chain) is a study of early T cells in non-severe SARS-CoV-2 infection. The germline CDR1 and CDR2 sequences are SGHAT and FQNNGV. The V gene end was trimmed by 2 bases and the J gene end by 9 bases; junction bases not matched to a gene: 16. This CDR3 comprises 16 residues. TCRdb independently ran MiXCR on the 5' RACE reads; one entry per CDR3 protein. The table includes almost 85,000 distinct CDR3 sequences, around 10% detected once. The chain uses TRBV11-2 and TRBJ2-7, with TRBD1 matching over 7 bases. The material sequenced was whole blood. The sequence was collected from an adult who was a healthcare worker with PCR-confirmed SARS-CoV-2 infection or an uninfected control (not recorded which). Here the CDR3 reads CASSLSVLGQDLGQYF. For the CDR3, the DNA is TGTGCCAGCAGCTTATCGGTCCTTGGACAGGATTTGGGGCAGTACTTC. Full variable domain (missing parts from reference TRBV11-2 and TRBJ2-7): EAGVAQSPRYKIIEKRQSVAFWCNPISGHATLYWYQQILGQGPKLLIQFQNNGVVDDSQLPKDRFSAERLKGVDSTLKIQPAKLEDSAVYLCASSLSVLGQDLGQYFGPGTRLTVT.